Listed here are 18 T cell receptor beta chains from one sample, sequenced in a study of T cell responses to AZD1222 COVID-19 vaccine. TCRdb's copy holds only in-frame clones and misses some; the assay was immunoSEQ multiplex PCR. There are approximately 79,000 clones in the sample; approximately 86% occur only once, and around 8% lies in the top ten. The input for sequencing was peripheral blood, taken on day 0 of AZD1222 vaccination. These receptors were collected from an adult in good health.

The V call is TRBV5-4, the J call TRBJ1-6; TRBD1 agrees at 7 bases. Per the germline V gene, CDR1 is SGHNT and CDR2 is YYREEE (reference sequence). This CDR3 has 15 residues. With 2 bases clipped from V and 6 bases from J, the junction kept 5 bases outside the gene matches. The CDR3 protein is CASSFGTEINSPLHF. The CDR3 region has the DNA TGTGCCAGCAGCTTCGGGACAGAGATTAATTCACCCCTCCACTTT.

In DNA form, the CDR3 reads TGTGCCAGCAGCGCCTCAGACAGGGGGCGTAATCAGCCCCAGCATTTT. Translated, it gives CASSASDRGRNQPQHF. The rearrangement links TRBV7-8 to TRBJ1-5; 10 bases are shared with TRBD1. V dropped 5 bases and J dropped 4; count of bases not matched to a gene: 8. The germline gives CDR1 SGHVS, CDR2 FQNEAQ. The CDR3 loop spans 16 amino acids. Full variable domain (missing parts from reference TRBV7-8 and TRBJ1-5): GAGVSQSPRYKVAKRGQDVALRCDPISGHVSLFWYQQALGQGPEFLTYFQNEAQLDKSGLPSDRFFAERPEGSVSTLKIQRTQQEDSAVYLCASSASDRGRNQPQHFGDGTRLSIL.

V is TRBV5-3 and J is TRBJ1-2, with a possible D match to TRBD1 (6 bases). TRBV5-3 is classed as an ORF, of uncertain function. Trimming shortened V by 10 bases and J by 1 base, and 17 bases separated the two germline ends. This CDR3 is 14 amino acids long. CDR3 nucleotides: TGTGCCGCTGCAGGGGACAATTATAACTATGGCTACACCTTC. It encodes CAAAGDNYNYGYTF.

The J gene is TRBJ2-1, the V gene TRBV3-1 (or the pseudogene TRBV3-2); D remains unclear. CDR1 and CDR2 from the germline V gene are LGHDT and YNNKEL (reference sequence). V lost 5 bases and J lost 4, with 12 bases in between. The CDR3 extends over 14 amino acids. CDR3 DNA: TGTGCCAGCAGCTTGGACCAACAATACAATGAGCAGTTCTTC. It is translated as CASSLDQQYNEQFF.

The table lists this clone with a count of one. The J gene is TRBJ1-2, the V gene TRBV28, with 8 bases fitting TRBD1. Per germline, CDR1 MDHEN and CDR2 SYDVKM. CDR3 length: 15 residues. V lost 5 bases to trimming and J lost 0 bases; unmatched junction nucleotides: 5. The CDR3 bases are TGTGCCAGCAGTAGATGGACAGGGCCTAACTATGGCTACACCTTC. It translates to CASSRWTGPNYGYTF.

This chain links TRBV28 with TRBJ1-1; D uncertain. Between the trimmed V and J ends, which lost 5 bases and 7 bases, there was a span of 23 bases. The CDR3 spans 16 residues. Germline CDR1 and CDR2: MDHEN and SYDVKM. CDR3 loop: CASSPIYLTGRVEAFF. In nucleotides, the CDR3 is TGTGCCAGCAGTCCCATATATCTGACCGGGCGGGTTGAAGCTTTCTTT. Using reference TRBV28 and TRBJ1-1 for the parts outside the CDR3, the full variable domain is DVKVTQSSRYLVKRTGEKVFLECVQDMDHENMFWYRQDPGLGLRLIYFSYDVKMKEKGDIPEGYSVSREKKERFSLILESASTNQTSMYLCASSPIYLTGRVEAFFGQGTRLTVV.

The V and J genes are TRBV7-3 and TRBJ1-2; 8 positions match TRBD1. Per germline, CDR1 SGHTA and CDR2 FQGTGA. The CDR3 loop spans 13 amino acids. Trimming at V came to 6 bases and at J to 6 bases, leaving 6 bases not matched to a gene. In nucleotides, the CDR3 is TGTGCCAGCAGTCCCGACAGGGGAAATGGCTACACCTTC. Protein: CASSPDRGNGYTF.

The chain joins TRBV6-5 to TRBJ1-5, with a weak D call TRBD1 (6 bases). Germline V gene sequence: CDR1 MNHEY, CDR2 SVGAGI. CDR3 length: 15 amino acids. The V gene lost 6 bases and the J gene lost 6 bases, with 18 bases spanning the gap. The CDR3 region is CASRRTLDRTQPQHF. Written as DNA, the CDR3 is TGTGCCAGCAGACGAACCCTGGACAGAACTCAGCCCCAGCATTTT.

The V gene is TRBV15, the J gene TRBJ1-2, with 7 bases matching TRBD1. CDR1 is LNHNV, CDR2 YYDKDF, per germline (reference sequence). The ends lost 4 bases at V and 3 bases at J; junction bases unmatched: 5. CDR3 length equals 14 residues. This chain's CDR3 is CATSTRDSYYGYTF. The DNA of the CDR3 is TGTGCCACCAGCACCCGGGACAGCTACTATGGCTACACCTTC.

About this clone itself: This sample also contains other DNA sequences that code for the same CDR3. The chain joins TRBV5-1 to TRBJ2-1, with 10 bases that match TRBD2. The CDR3 runs 17 residues. Germline assignment: CDR1 SGHRS and CDR2 YFSETQ. V lost 3 bases and J lost 0; bases outside the gene matches: 6. CDR3 nucleotides: TGCGCCAGCAGCTCCGGACTAGCGGAACTCTCCTACAATGAGCAGTTCTTC. Amino acids: CASSSGLAELSYNEQFF.

The rearrangement links TRBV15 to TRBJ1-5; tentatively, D is TRBD1 (5 bases). Per the germline V gene, CDR1 is LNHNV and CDR2 is YYDKDF (reference sequence). V was shortened by 4 bases and J by 15 bases, with 16 bases between the two germline ends. The CDR3 runs to 12 residues. The CDR3 region is CATSTRDGLAHF. The DNA for the CDR3 is TGTGCCACCAGCACCAGGGACGGCCTCGCGCATTTT.

The gene calls are TRBV28 and TRBJ1-1, with D possibly matching TRBD1 (5 bases). Germline V gene sequence: CDR1 MDHEN, CDR2 SYDVKM. This CDR3 has 16 amino acids. Trimming stripped 3 bases from V and 5 bases from J, with 19 bases between. The CDR3 protein is CASSLGLDWGGTEAFF. The CDR3 DNA reads TGTGCCAGCAGTTTGGGTCTGGACTGGGGGGGGACTGAAGCTTTCTTT.

The chain has TRBV27 and TRBJ2-7; 11 bases agree with TRBD1. Germline CDR1 is MNHEY and CDR2 is SMNVEV (reference sequence). J lost 7 bases, V lost 4 bases, and 9 bases had no gene match. The CDR3 consists of 15 residues. CDR3 DNA: TGTGCCAGCAGTTCTGCCGGGACAGGGGGTGATGAGCAGTACTTC. It specifies CASSSAGTGGDEQYF.

J is TRBJ2-2 and V is TRBV19; tentatively, D is TRBD2 (5 bases). Germline CDR1 LNHDA, CDR2 SQIVND (reference sequence). V dropped 6 bases and J dropped 0 bases, with 14 bases sitting between them. The CDR3 is made up of 16 amino acids. The CDR3 sequence: CASRPSGGANTGELFF. CDR3 bases: TGTGCCAGTAGACCCAGCGGTGGGGCGAACACCGGGGAGCTGTTTTTT.

Relative to its sample, this clone is medium-sized (0.01 to 0.1%). This chain joins TRBV9 and TRBJ2-1; TRBD2 matches 10 bases. The V gene end was trimmed by 4 bases and the J gene end by 0 bases; junction bases not matched to a gene: 4. The germline V gene encodes CDR1 SGDLS and CDR2 YYNGEE. This CDR3 contains 16 residues. CDR3 residues: CASSPSGRASYNEQFF. In DNA form, the CDR3 reads TGTGCCAGCAGCCCCAGCGGGAGGGCCTCCTACAATGAGCAGTTCTTC.

J is TRBJ2-7 and V is TRBV11-3, with 13 bases aligning to TRBD2. The ends lost 4 bases at V and 3 bases at J; junction bases unmatched: 12. CDR3 size: 18 residues. The germline gives CDR1 SGHNT, CDR2 YENEEA. CDR3 in amino acids: CASSSPRYGLAGVYEQYF. The CDR3, as DNA: TGTGCCAGCAGCTCCCCCCGCTACGGACTAGCGGGAGTCTACGAGCAGTACTTC.

The chain uses TRBV5-1 and TRBJ2-7; TRBD2 aligns across 9 bases. V lost 0 bases to trimming and J lost 5 bases; unmatched junction nucleotides: 6. The CDR3 spans 15 residues. Germline CDR1 reads SGHRS; CDR2 reads YFSETQ. CDR3: CASSLVVAGVDEQYF. The CDR3 nucleotides are TGCGCCAGCAGCTTGGTAGTAGCGGGAGTCGACGAGCAGTACTTC.

The chain carries TRBV11-2 and TRBJ2-2; a weak D match, TRBD2 (6 bases). With 1 base removed from V and 8 bases from J, the gap between germline ends came to 14 bases. CDR3 length: 15 residues. Germline V gene data show CDR1 as SGHAT and CDR2 as FQNNGV. The CDR3 sequence: CASSLGTGLLGELFF. In DNA form, the CDR3 reads TGTGCCAGCAGCTTAGGTACGGGACTCCTGGGGGAGCTGTTTTTT.